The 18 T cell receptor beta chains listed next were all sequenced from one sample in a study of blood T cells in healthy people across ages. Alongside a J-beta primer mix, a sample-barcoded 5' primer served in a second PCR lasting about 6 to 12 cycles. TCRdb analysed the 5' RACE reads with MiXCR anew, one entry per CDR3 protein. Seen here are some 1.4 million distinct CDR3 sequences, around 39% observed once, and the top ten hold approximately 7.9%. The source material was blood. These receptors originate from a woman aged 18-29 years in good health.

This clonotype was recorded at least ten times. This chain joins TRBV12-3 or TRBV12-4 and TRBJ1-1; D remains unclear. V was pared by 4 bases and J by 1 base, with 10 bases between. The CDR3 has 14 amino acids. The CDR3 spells CASSSAESNTEAFF. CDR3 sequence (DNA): TGTGCCAGCAGTTCGGCCGAATCGAACACTGAAGCTTTCTTT.

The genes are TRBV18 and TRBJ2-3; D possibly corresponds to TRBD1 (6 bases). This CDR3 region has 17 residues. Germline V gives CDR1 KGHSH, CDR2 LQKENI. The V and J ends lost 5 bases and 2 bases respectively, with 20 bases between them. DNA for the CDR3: TGTGCCAGCTCATCCACAGGGAGTCAGGGGTCCACAGATACGCAGTATTTT. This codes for CASSSTGSQGSTDTQYF.

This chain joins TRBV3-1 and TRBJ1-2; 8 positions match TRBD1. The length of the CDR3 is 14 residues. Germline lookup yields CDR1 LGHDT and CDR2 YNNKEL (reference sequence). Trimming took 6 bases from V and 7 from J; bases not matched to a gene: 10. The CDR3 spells CASRLTDRGGGYTF. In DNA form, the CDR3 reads TGTGCCAGCAGACTTACCGACAGGGGAGGTGGCTACACCTTC.

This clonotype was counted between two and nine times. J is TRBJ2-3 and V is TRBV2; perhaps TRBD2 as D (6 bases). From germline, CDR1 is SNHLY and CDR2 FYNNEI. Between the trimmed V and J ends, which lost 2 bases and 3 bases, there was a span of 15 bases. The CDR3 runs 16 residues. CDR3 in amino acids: CASSELGGAGTDTQYF. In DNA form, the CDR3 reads TGTGCCAGCAGTGAATTGGGCGGGGCAGGGACAGATACGCAGTATTTT.

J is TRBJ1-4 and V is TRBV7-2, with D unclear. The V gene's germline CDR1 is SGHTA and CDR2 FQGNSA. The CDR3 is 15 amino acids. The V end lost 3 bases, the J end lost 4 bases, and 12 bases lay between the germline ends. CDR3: CASSLVRSDNEKLFF. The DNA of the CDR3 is TGTGCCAGCAGCTTGGTACGGAGTGATAATGAAAAACTGTTTTTT.

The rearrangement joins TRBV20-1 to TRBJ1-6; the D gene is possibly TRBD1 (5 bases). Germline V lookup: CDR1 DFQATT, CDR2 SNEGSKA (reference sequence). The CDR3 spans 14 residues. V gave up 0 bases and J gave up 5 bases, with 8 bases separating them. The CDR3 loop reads CSARDPGNNSPLHF. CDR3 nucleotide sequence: TGCAGTGCTAGAGATCCAGGGAATAATTCACCCCTCCACTTT.

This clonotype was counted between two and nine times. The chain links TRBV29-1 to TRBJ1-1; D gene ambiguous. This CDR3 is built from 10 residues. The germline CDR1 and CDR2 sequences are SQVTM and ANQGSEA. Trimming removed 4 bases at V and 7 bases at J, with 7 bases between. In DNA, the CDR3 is TGCAGCGTTGTTTGGGTTGAAGCTTTCTTT. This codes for CSVVWVEAFF.

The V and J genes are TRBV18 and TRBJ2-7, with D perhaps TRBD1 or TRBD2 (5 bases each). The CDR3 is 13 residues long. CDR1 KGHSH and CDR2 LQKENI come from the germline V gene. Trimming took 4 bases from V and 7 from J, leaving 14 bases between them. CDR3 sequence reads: CASSRGDLREQYF. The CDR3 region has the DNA TGTGCCAGCTCACGAGGGGACCTGAGGGAGCAGTACTTC.

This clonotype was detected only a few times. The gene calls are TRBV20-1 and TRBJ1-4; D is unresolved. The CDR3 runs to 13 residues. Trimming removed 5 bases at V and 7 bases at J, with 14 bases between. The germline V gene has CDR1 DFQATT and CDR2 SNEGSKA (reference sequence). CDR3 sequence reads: CSARKAALEKLFF. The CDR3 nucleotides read TGCAGTGCTCGGAAGGCAGCTCTTGAAAAACTGTTTTTT.

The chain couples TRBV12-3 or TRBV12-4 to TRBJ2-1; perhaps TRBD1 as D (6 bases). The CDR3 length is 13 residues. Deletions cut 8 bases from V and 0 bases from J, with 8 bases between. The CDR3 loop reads CASGGGSYNEQFF. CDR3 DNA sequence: TGTGCCAGCGGGGGCGGCTCCTACAATGAGCAGTTCTTC.

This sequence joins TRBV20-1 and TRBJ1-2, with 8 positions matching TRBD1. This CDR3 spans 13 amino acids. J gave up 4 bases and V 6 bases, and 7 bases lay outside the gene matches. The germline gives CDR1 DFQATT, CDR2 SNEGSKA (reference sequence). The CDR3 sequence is CSAGTGAGYGYTF. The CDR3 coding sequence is TGCAGTGCAGGGACAGGCGCGGGCTATGGCTACACCTTC.

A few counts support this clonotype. CDR3 bases: TGTGCCAGCAGCGTGAGAGGAGGGGGCACAGATACGCAGTATTTT. Protein product: CASSVRGGGTDTQYF. This sequence joins TRBV9 and TRBJ2-3; D might be TRBD2 (6 bases). The CDR3 spans 15 residues. The germline CDR1 and CDR2 sequences are SGDLS and YYNGEE. V was trimmed by 2 bases and J by 1 base, leaving 11 bases between them.

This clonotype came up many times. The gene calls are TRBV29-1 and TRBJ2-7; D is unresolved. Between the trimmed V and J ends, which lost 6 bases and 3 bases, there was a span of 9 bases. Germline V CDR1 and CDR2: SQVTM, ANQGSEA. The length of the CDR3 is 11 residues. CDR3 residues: CSVATFYEQYF. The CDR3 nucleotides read TGCAGCGTCGCAACGTTCTACGAGCAGTACTTC.

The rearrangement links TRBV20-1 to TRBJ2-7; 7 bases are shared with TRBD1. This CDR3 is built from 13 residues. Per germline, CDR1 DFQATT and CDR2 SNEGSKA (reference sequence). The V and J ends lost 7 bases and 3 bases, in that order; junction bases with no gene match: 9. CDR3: CSVLGTDGYEQYF. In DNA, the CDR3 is TGCAGTGTTTTAGGGACAGATGGCTACGAGCAGTACTTC.

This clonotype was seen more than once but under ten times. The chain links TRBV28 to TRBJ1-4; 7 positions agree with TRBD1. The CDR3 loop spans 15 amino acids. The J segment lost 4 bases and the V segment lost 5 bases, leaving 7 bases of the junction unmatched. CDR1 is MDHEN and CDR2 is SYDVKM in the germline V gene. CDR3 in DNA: TGTGCCAGCAGTATCCACAGGGGTATTAATGAAAAACTGTTTTTT. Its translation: CASSIHRGINEKLFF.

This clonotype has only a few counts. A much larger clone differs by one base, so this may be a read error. The CDR3 bases are TGTGCCGGCAGTCAACCTCCTTACGAGCAGTACTTC. The encoded protein is CAGSQPPYEQYF. The chain carries TRBV12-3 or TRBV12-4 and TRBJ2-7, with unresolved D. The CDR3 spans 12 residues.

CDR3 coding DNA: TGTGCCAGCAGTTCCCGCCGACGGGACAGGGGTTGGGAGCAGTACTTC. Amino acids: CASSSRRRDRGWEQYF. The chain combines TRBV12-3 or TRBV12-4 with TRBJ2-5; 10 bases are a match to TRBD1. The CDR3 consists of 16 residues. Trimming cost V 4 bases and J 11 bases; bases outside gene matches: 16.

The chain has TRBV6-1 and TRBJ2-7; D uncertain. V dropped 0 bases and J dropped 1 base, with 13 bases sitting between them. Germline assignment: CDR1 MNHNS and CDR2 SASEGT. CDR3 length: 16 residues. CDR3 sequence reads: CASSEAFQDGSYEQYF. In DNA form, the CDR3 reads TGTGCCAGCAGTGAAGCGTTTCAGGATGGGTCCTACGAGCAGTACTTC.